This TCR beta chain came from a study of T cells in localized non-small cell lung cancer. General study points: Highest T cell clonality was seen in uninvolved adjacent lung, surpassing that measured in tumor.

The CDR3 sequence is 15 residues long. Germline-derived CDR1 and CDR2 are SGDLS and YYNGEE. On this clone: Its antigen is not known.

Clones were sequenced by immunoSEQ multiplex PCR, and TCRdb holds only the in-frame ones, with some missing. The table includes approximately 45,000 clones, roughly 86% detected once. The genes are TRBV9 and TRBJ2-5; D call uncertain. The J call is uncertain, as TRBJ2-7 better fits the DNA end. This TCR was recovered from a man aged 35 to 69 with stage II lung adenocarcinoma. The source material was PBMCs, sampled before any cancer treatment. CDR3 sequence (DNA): TGTGCCAGCAGCCGGACCGATGGGATCTCCTACGAGCAGTACTTC. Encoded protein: CASSRTDGISYEQYF.